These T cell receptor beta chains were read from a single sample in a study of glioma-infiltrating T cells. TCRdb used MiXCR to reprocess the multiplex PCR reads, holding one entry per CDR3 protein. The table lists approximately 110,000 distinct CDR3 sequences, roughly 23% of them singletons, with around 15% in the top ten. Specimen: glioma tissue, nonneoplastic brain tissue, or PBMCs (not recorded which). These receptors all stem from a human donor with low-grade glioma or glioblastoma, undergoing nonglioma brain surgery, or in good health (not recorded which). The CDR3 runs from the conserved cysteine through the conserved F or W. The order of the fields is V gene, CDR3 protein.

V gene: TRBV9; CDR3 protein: CASSVVGGQETQYF
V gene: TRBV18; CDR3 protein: CASSPPRGASTDTQYF
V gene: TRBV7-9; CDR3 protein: CASSFPTSGRAEGSYEQYF
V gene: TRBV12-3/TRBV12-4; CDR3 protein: CASSLSPGQTEAFF
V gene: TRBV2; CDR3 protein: CASIYDRGPSYEQYF
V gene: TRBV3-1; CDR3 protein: CASSPGWAMNTEAFF
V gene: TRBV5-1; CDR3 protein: CASSFSSTGVTYEQYF
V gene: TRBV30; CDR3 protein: CAWTGRSHYNEQFF
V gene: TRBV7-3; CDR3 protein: CASSQPGRTGSSGANVLTF
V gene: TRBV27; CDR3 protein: CASRGLAEPGTDTQYF
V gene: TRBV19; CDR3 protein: CASSTGLALDTQYF
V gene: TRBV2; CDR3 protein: CANSSLKGGGGELFF
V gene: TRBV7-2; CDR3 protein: CASSRSASLSWEQYF
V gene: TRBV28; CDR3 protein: CASSLTQTSGTYNEQFF
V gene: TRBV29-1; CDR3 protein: CSVESSGETQYF
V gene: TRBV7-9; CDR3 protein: CASSRINTQHF
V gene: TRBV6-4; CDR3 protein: CASLRDRTRTTLNTEAFF
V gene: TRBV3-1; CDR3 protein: CASSQDMRATDTQYF
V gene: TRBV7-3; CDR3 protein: CASSLRTSGHNEQFF
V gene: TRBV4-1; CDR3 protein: CASSPVLQETQYF
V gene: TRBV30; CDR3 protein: CAWSLLATSYEQYF
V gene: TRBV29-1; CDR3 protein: CSVDSQEGQPQHF
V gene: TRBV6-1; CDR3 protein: CASSSRDRLMQYF
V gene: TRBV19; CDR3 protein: CASSLPGGRVNEQFF
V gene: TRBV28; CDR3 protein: CASSFADGEDTQYF
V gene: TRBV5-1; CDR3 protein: CASSLHERGRSDTQYF
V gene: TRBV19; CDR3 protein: CASTDDPTYNEQFF
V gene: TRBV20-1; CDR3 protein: CSASRSLPREQYF
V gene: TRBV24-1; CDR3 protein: CTTSDLSYNEQFF